Below, 25 T cell receptor beta chains from the same sample are listed, as sequenced in a study of blood T cell repertoires in COVID-19. Repertoires were generated with immunoSEQ multiplex PCR, while TCRdb's copy carries only in-frame clones and drops some. The sample lists about 64,000 clones; over 75% were seen once. Sequences were obtained from peripheral blood. Source of these receptors: a woman aged 55 to 70 with COVID-19, enrolled during active disease.

The chain employs TRBV9 and TRBJ2-1, with 7 bases aligning to TRBD2. Germline assignment: CDR1 SGDLS and CDR2 YYNGEE. V lost 4 bases and J lost 9; bases outside the gene matches: 4. CDR3 length: 12 amino acids. In nucleotides, the CDR3 is TGTGCCAGCAGCCCACGGACTAGTGAGCAGTTCTTC. Translation: CASSPRTSEQFF.

V gene TRBV5-4 combines with J gene TRBJ1-2; maybe TRBD1 (5 bases). Germline V lookup: CDR1 SGHNT, CDR2 YYREEE (reference sequence). The CDR3 totals 14 residues. Deletions cut 5 bases from V and 1 base from J, with 12 bases between. The CDR3 reads CASRPDSFNYGYTF. CDR3 DNA: TGTGCCAGCAGGCCCGACAGCTTTAACTATGGCTACACCTTC.

V and J are TRBV5-1 and TRBJ1-4; 9 bases are a match to TRBD1. Germline V gene sequence: CDR1 SGHRS, CDR2 YFSETQ. There are 14 residues in the CDR3. The V gene end was trimmed by 4 bases and the J gene end by 7 bases; junction bases not matched to a gene: 5. The CDR3 DNA reads as TGCGCCAGCAGCATGGGACAGGGCGGTGAAAAACTGTTTTTT. It translates to CASSMGQGGEKLFF.

The rearrangement joins TRBV9 to TRBJ1-2; D is unresolved. From germline, CDR1 is SGDLS and CDR2 YYNGEE. V was clipped by 4 bases and J by 2 bases, with 12 bases between them. The CDR3 has 14 residues. The CDR3: CASSPGVGNYGYTF. In nucleotides, the CDR3 is TGTGCCAGCAGCCCCGGGGTTGGGAACTATGGCTACACCTTC.

This rearrangement joins TRBV28 to TRBJ2-1; TRBD2 matches at 11 bases. The germline V gene encodes CDR1 MDHEN and CDR2 SYDVKM. This CDR3 spans 14 amino acids. V shed 4 bases and J 9 bases; nucleotides not matched to a gene: 5. CDR3 in amino acids: CASSSLAGGPEQFF. In DNA, the CDR3 is TGTGCCAGCAGTTCCTTAGCGGGAGGGCCTGAGCAGTTCTTC.

The chain combines TRBV24-1 with TRBJ2-7; tentative D call: TRBD1 (7 bases). The CDR3 extends over 15 amino acids. V lost 8 bases, J lost 0 bases, and 16 bases lay in between. The germline V gene encodes CDR1 KGHDR and CDR2 SFDVKD. CDR3 DNA sequence: TGTGCCACCAACGGCGGGACAGCGAGCTCCTACGAGCAGTACTTC. Its protein is CATNGGTASSYEQYF.

V usage is TRBV6-1 and J usage is TRBJ2-7, with TRBD1 as a possible D gene (6 bases). V lost 0 bases to trimming and J lost 2 bases, with 14 bases between them. The CDR3 covers 16 residues. CDR1 and CDR2 from the germline V gene are MNHNS and SASEGT. The CDR3 DNA follows: TGTGCCAGCAGTGAAGCGGGGACACCCAGGGCCTACGAGCAGTACTTC. This encodes CASSEAGTPRAYEQYF.

This chain joins TRBV29-1 and TRBJ1-1; TRBD1 matches at 8 bases. The CDR3 contains 12 residues. Germline V gene sequence: CDR1 SQVTM, CDR2 ANQGSEA. V was pared by 4 bases and J by 7 bases, with 5 bases of the junction left unmatched. This chain's CDR3 is CSVAGGQREAFF. CDR3 DNA: TGCAGCGTTGCAGGGGGCCAGCGTGAAGCTTTCTTT.

This chain connects TRBV3-1 (or the pseudogene TRBV3-2) to TRBJ1-6; D remains unclear. CDR1 and CDR2 (germline): LGHDT, YNNKEL (reference sequence). This CDR3 contains 14 residues. V lost 4 bases, J lost 10 bases, and 14 bases lay in between. CDR3 residues: CASSPNPIGSPLHF. The DNA of the CDR3 is TGTGCCAGCAGCCCGAACCCCATCGGGTCACCCCTCCACTTT.

This rearrangement joins TRBV4-1 to TRBJ2-1; the D gene is possibly TRBD1 (6 bases). With 2 bases removed from V and 5 bases from J, the gap between germline ends came to 7 bases. The CDR3 totals 13 residues. Per the germline V gene, CDR1 is MGHRA and CDR2 is YSYEKL. The CDR3 DNA follows: TGCGCCAGCAGCCAACGGACAGACAATGAGCAGTTCTTC. This codes for CASSQRTDNEQFF.

The chain has TRBV5-4 and TRBJ2-7, with 8 positions matching TRBD1. The CDR3 has 16 residues. V lost 1 base to trimming and J lost 5 bases; unmatched junction nucleotides: 11. Germline values: CDR1 SGHNT, CDR2 YYREEE (reference sequence). CDR3: CASSLSPDRVTNEQYF. The CDR3 nucleotides are TGTGCCAGCAGCTTGTCACCGGACAGGGTCACAAACGAGCAGTACTTC.

This clone was detected a few times. The chain is built from TRBV19 and TRBJ1-6; D gene uncertain. This CDR3 comprises 17 residues. Germline loops: CDR1 LNHDA, CDR2 SQIVND (reference sequence). The V end was cut by 1 base, the J end by 5 bases, with 15 bases between. CDR3 amino acids: CASSIGVLRRDNSPLHF. CDR3 nucleotides: TGTGCCAGTAGTATAGGAGTTCTCCGACGGGATAATTCACCCCTCCACTTT.

A few counts support this clone. The rearrangement links TRBV3-1 (or the pseudogene TRBV3-2) to TRBJ1-4; D unclear. Germline CDR1 and CDR2: LGHDT and YNNKEL (reference sequence). This CDR3 spans 13 amino acids. Trimming pared 4 bases from V and 8 bases from J, leaving 11 bases between. This CDR3 is CASSPFLREKLFF. The CDR3 coding sequence is TGTGCCAGCAGCCCCTTTCTACGGGAAAAACTGTTTTTT.

The V call is TRBV19, the J call TRBJ1-3, with 7 bases identical to TRBD1. J lost 2 bases, V lost 7 bases, and 14 bases had no gene match. CDR1 and CDR2 (germline): LNHDA, SQIVND (reference sequence). This CDR3 has 17 amino acids. The CDR3 bases are TGTGCCAGTAATCTAAAAGGGACAGTGCTTGCTGGAAACACCATATATTTT. Protein sequence: CASNLKGTVLAGNTIYF.

The chain has TRBV7-2 and TRBJ1-2; D not certain. The germline gives CDR1 SGHTA, CDR2 FQGNSA. Trimming left V 5 bases short and J 6 bases short, with 10 bases between. The CDR3 length is 12 residues. CDR3 coding DNA: TGTGCCAGCAGCGGGAGGACTCATGGCTACACCTTC. Translation: CASSGRTHGYTF.

The chain recombines TRBV27 with TRBJ1-5; D gene uncertain. The CDR3 is made up of 13 amino acids. Germline V lookup: CDR1 MNHEY, CDR2 SMNVEV (reference sequence). V was shortened by 10 bases and J by 1 base, with 11 bases between the two germline ends. The chain's CDR3 is CATLRSSNQPQHF. The CDR3 DNA sequence: TGTGCCACCCTGAGGAGCAGCAATCAGCCCCAGCATTTT.

The chain joins TRBV6-5 to TRBJ1-2, with D perhaps matching TRBD1 (5 bases). CDR1 is MNHEY and CDR2 is SVGAGI in the germline V gene. This CDR3 is built from 13 residues. Trimming removed 6 bases at V and 8 bases at J, with 16 bases between. The CDR3 nucleotides read TGTGCCAGCAGCCGCGACAGTTCCCACGGCTACACCTTC. Translation: CASSRDSSHGYTF.

V and J are TRBV19 and TRBJ2-7, with a possible D match to TRBD1 (6 bases). V shed 5 bases and J shed 3 bases, with 8 bases lying between them. Germline V lookup: CDR1 LNHDA, CDR2 SQIVND (reference sequence). This CDR3 contains 12 residues. The CDR3 sequence: CASSQQGYEQYF. CDR3 sequence (DNA): TGTGCCAGTAGTCAACAGGGCTACGAGCAGTACTTC. The entire variable domain, with the rest obtained from reference TRBV19 and TRBJ2-7, is as follows: DGGITQSPKYLFRKEGQNVTLSCEQNLNHDAMYWYRQDPGQGLRLIYYSQIVNDFQKGDIAEGYSVSREKKESFPLTVTSAQKNPTAFYLCASSQQGYEQYFGPGTRLTVT.

This sequence joins TRBV5-1 and TRBJ2-7; 9 bases are shared with TRBD1. The CDR3 is 16 residues long. Germline V CDR1 and CDR2: SGHRS, YFSETQ. J was trimmed by 0 bases and V by 0 bases; bases with no gene match: 4. Here the CDR3 DNA reads TGCGCCAGCAGCTTGGCGTGGACAGGGGTCTCCTACGAGCAGTACTTC. Residues: CASSLAWTGVSYEQYF.

This chain connects TRBV21-1 to TRBJ2-7; the table's D call, TRBD2, has no DNA check behind it. TRBV21-1 is a pseudogene locus. The CDR3 consists of 17 residues. CDR3 coding DNA: TGTGCCAGCAGCATCCGTGGGGGGGTAGCGGGAGGGCCTAGGGAGTACTTC. Translation: CASSIRGGVAGGPREYF.

The chain couples TRBV27 to TRBJ2-1; D possibly corresponds to TRBD2 (6 bases). In germline, CDR1 is MNHEY, CDR2 SMNVEV (reference sequence). This CDR3 contains 14 residues. Trimming took 0 bases from V and 9 from J, leaving 12 bases between them. CDR3 in amino acids: CASSLSKGGGEQFF. CDR3 nucleotide sequence: TGTGCCAGCAGTTTATCAAAGGGAGGAGGTGAGCAGTTCTTC.

The chain couples TRBV21-1 to TRBJ2-1; the D segment call TRBD1 is taken from the table without a DNA check. TRBV21-1 is classified as a pseudogene. The CDR3 sequence is 15 residues long. CDR3 nucleotides: TGTGCCAGCAGCAAAGGGGGCAGGTCCTACAATGAGCAGTTCTTC. Translation: CASSKGGRSYNEQFF.

This chain uses TRBV18 with TRBJ2-7; 14 nucleotides agree with TRBD2. The V and J ends lost 3 bases and 6 bases, in that order; junction bases with no gene match: 4. Germline loops: CDR1 KGHSH, CDR2 LQKENI. This CDR3 is built from 15 residues. CDR3 nucleotides: TGTGCCAGCTCACCGGGACTAGCGGGAGTTCCCGAGCAGTACTTC. Protein product: CASSPGLAGVPEQYF.

This chain uses TRBV2 with TRBJ2-2, with D tentatively TRBD1 (6 bases). V lost 3 bases, J lost 0 bases, and 8 bases lay in between. This CDR3 is 15 amino acids long. The V gene's germline CDR1 is SNHLY and CDR2 FYNNEI. The CDR3: CASSEGTTNTGELFF. The CDR3 DNA reads as TGTGCCAGCAGTGAGGGGACAACGAACACCGGGGAGCTGTTTTTT.

The V call is TRBV28, the J call TRBJ1-3; TRBD1 agrees at 8 bases. CDR1 is MDHEN and CDR2 is SYDVKM in the germline V gene. CDR3 length equals 14 residues. V was clipped by 8 bases and J by 0 bases; unmatched bases: 3. Here the CDR3 DNA reads TGTGCCAGCGAAACAGGGGGCTCTGGAAACACCATATATTTT. Protein sequence: CASETGGSGNTIYF.